The 13 T cell receptor beta chains in this list originate from one sample, sequenced in a study of spatial heterogeneity in lung cancer. MiXCR was run by TCRdb on the 5' RACE reads, yielding one entry per CDR3 protein. The sample contains 7,500 to 9,000 distinct CDR3 sequences, 9.7% of which appear only once. Time point meaning: sample taken at primary tumor resection. The specimen was normal lung tissue next to the tumor, collected at surgery. The receptor source for this set is a male donor with early-stage non-small cell lung cancer.

The chain uses TRBV20-1 and TRBJ2-1, with 8 bases fitting TRBD2. CDR1 and CDR2 (germline): DFQATT, SNEGSKA (reference sequence). V trimming: 6 bases; J trimming: 9 bases; junction bases outside the gene matches: 13. The length of the CDR3 is 14 residues. The CDR3 protein is CSAERPGGAREQFF. CDR3 nucleotide sequence: TGCAGTGCGGAGAGGCCCGGGGGGGCTCGTGAGCAGTTCTTC.

Judged by abundance, this clonotype is medium-sized. The chain uses TRBV5-1 and TRBJ2-2; D possibly corresponds to TRBD2 (5 bases). This CDR3 is built from 15 residues. Germline CDR1 reads SGHRS; CDR2 reads YFSETQ. V shed 3 bases and J shed 0 bases, with 9 bases lying between them. CDR3 sequence (DNA): TGCGCCAGCAGCTCGACTAACACGAACACCGGGGAGCTGTTTTTT. Amino acid sequence: CASSSTNTNTGELFF.

The V and J genes are TRBV6-1 and TRBJ2-7; TRBD1 matches 7 bases. This CDR3 spans 15 amino acids. Unmatched junction bases numbered 5, after V lost 3 bases and J lost 0 bases. Germline V CDR1 and CDR2: MNHNS, SASEGT. CDR3 nucleotides: TGTGCCAGCAGTGATAGGGACAGTCTCTCCTACGAGCAGTACTTC. Amino acids: CASSDRDSLSYEQYF.

This clonotype was seen many times. The CDR3 sequence is CASSRNDRGRGEQYF. CDR3 coding DNA: TGTGCCAGCAGTCGGAACGACAGGGGCCGCGGCGAGCAGTACTTC. This chain uses TRBV6-2 or TRBV6-3 with TRBJ2-7, with 8 bases identical to TRBD1. Germline V gene lookup returns CDR1 MNHEY and CDR2 SVGEGT. This CDR3 region has 15 residues. The V segment lost 5 bases and the J segment 6 bases; nucleotides outside the gene matches: 12.

This clonotype ranks as medium-sized. V usage is TRBV7-2 and J usage is TRBJ2-3; TRBD2 matches 7 bases. Per germline, CDR1 SGHTA and CDR2 FQGNSA. This CDR3 comprises 18 residues. Trimming removed 2 bases from V and 1 base from J; junction bases left unmatched: 12. The CDR3 sequence: CASSLSSVLAARTDTQYF. CDR3 DNA sequence: TGTGCCAGCAGCTTATCCTCCGTTCTAGCGGCCCGCACAGATACGCAGTATTTT.

This clonotype has at least ten counts. The chain carries TRBV18 and TRBJ1-2, with no clear D. CDR1 and CDR2 (germline): KGHSH, LQKENI. The V end was cut by 3 bases, the J end by 6 bases, with 11 bases between. The CDR3 runs to 13 residues. CDR3 bases: TGTGCCAGCTCACCCCGGACGGCCAATGGCTACACCTTC. It translates to CASSPRTANGYTF.

There are many counts of this clonotype. The V and J genes are TRBV25-1 and TRBJ2-7; D is possibly TRBD1 or TRBD2 (5 bases each). V lost 7 bases to trimming and J lost 0 bases, with 10 bases between them. The CDR3 is 13 residues long. Germline CDR1 is MGHDK and CDR2 is SYGVNS. CDR3 sequence (DNA): TGTGCCAGCACGGGGCAGAGCTCCTACGAGCAGTACTTC. It is translated as CASTGQSSYEQYF.

With respect to this clonotype: A much more abundant neighbour one base away suggests this may be a read error. Likely a read error: the CDR3 ends without its conserved phenylalanine or tryptophan. V gene TRBV5-1 combines with J gene TRBJ1-1, with TRBD1 as a possible D gene (5 bases). With 0 bases removed from V and 1 base from J, the gap between germline ends came to 7 bases. CDR1 is SGHRS and CDR2 is YFSETQ in the germline V gene. This CDR3 contains 14 residues. Written as DNA, the CDR3 is TGCGCCAGCAGCTTGGACAGGCCGAACACTGAAGCTTTCATT. Protein: CASSLDRPNTEAFI.

This clonotype was picked up many times. This chain joins TRBV20-1 and TRBJ2-7, with 10 bases aligning to TRBD2. The CDR3 consists of 16 residues. CDR1 is DFQATT and CDR2 is SNEGSKA in the germline V gene (reference sequence). After removal of 0 bases from V and 2 bases from J, the junction contained 7 bases not matched to a gene. The CDR3 region is CSARDQASGRAYEQYF. CDR3 DNA sequence: TGCAGTGCTAGAGATCAAGCGAGCGGGAGGGCCTACGAGCAGTACTTC.

The sample holds many counts of this clonotype. The chain is built from TRBV20-1 and TRBJ2-4, with D perhaps TRBD2 (5 bases). V lost 1 base and J lost 2, with 15 bases in between. Germline-derived CDR1 and CDR2 are DFQATT and SNEGSKA (reference sequence). The CDR3 is 16 residues long. The DNA of the CDR3 is TGCAGTGCTAGAGGGCCAGCGGAAGTTTCCAAAAACATTCAGTACTTC. This codes for CSARGPAEVSKNIQYF.

The CDR3, as DNA: TGTGCCAGCAGCCCTACCGGACAGGGATATAATTCACCCCTCCACTTT. It yields the protein CASSPTGQGYNSPLHF. The chain combines TRBV6-5 with TRBJ1-6, with 8 bases lining up with TRBD1. Trimming removed 6 bases from V and 4 bases from J; junction bases left unmatched: 8. Germline lookup yields CDR1 MNHEY and CDR2 SVGAGI. The CDR3 consists of 16 residues.

This clonotype was observed at least ten times. The chain couples TRBV20-1 to TRBJ2-1; 10 nucleotides align to TRBD2. V shed 7 bases, J shed 7 bases, and the junction held 10 bases outside the gene matches. Germline V gene lookup returns CDR1 DFQATT and CDR2 SNEGSKA (reference sequence). This CDR3 has 14 amino acids. This CDR3 is CSGNKAGGLNEQFF. The CDR3 bases are TGCAGTGGGAATAAAGCGGGGGGGCTTAATGAGCAGTTCTTC.

In this sample, this clonotype turned up many times. This rearrangement joins TRBV5-4 to TRBJ2-1; 9 positions match TRBD2. CDR1 is SGHNT and CDR2 is YYREEE in the germline V gene (reference sequence). The CDR3 consists of 18 residues. V gave up 2 bases and J gave up 6 bases; unmatched junction bases: 15. The CDR3 nucleotides are TGTGCCAGCAGCTTTGGGCGGGGGGGCCCGGTCTCCGTCAATGAGCAGTTCTTC. It is translated as CASSFGRGGPVSVNEQFF.